Listed below are T cell receptor beta chains from one sample, sequenced in a study of T cells in localized non-small cell lung cancer. Using immunoSEQ multiplex PCR, the repertoire was profiled, and TCRdb retains in-frame clones only, with some absent. The top ten hold about 1.5% of the sample, which has around 130,000 clones, roughly 90% seen once. The source was peripheral blood, collected before any cancer treatment. The receptors shown here come from a female donor aged 60 or older with stage I lung adenocarcinoma. Each CDR3 is given with its conserved first and last residue. A D gene is named only where the DNA matches it firmly. Expanded clones get a size class; other rows say once, few or many, or leave the size out.

TRBJ2-5 - TRBV19 - CASSVGLGAKETQYF TGTGCCAGTAGTGTGGGATTGGGTGCGAAAGAGACCCAGTACTTC
TRBJ2-5 TRBD2 TRBV5-6 few CASSLGLAGFWETQYF TGTGCCAGCAGCCTCGGACTAGCGGGATTCTGGGAGACCCAGTACTTC
TRBJ2-3 TRBD2 TRBV6-1 - CASSRVAGGADTQYF TGTGCCAGCAGTCGGGTTGCGGGAGGAGCAGATACGCAGTATTTT
TRBJ1-5 TRBD1 TRBV28 - CASREATGTRQPQHF TGTGCCAGCAGGGAGGCGACAGGGACTCGGCAGCCCCAGCATTTT
TRBJ2-3 TRBD2 TRBV11-2 - CASSLGVAGGADTQYF TGTGCCAGCAGCTTAGGGGTAGCGGGAGGAGCAGATACGCAGTATTTT
TRBJ1-1 - TRBV5-5 - CASSLGAVNTEAFF TGTGCCAGCAGCTTGGGGGCCGTGAACACTGAAGCTTTCTTT
TRBJ1-1 - TRBV6-5 few CASSREGGQYTEAFF TGTGCCAGCAGCCGTGAGGGGGGCCAGTACACTGAAGCTTTCTTT
TRBJ1-2 - TRBV1 - CTSSPGQGDGYTF TGCACCAGCAGCCCCGGACAGGGGGATGGCTACACCTTC
TRBJ1-2 - TRBV10-3 few CAIRWGGDDGYTF TGTGCCATCCGGTGGGGGGGTGACGATGGCTACACCTTC
TRBJ1-2 - TRBV28 - CASGRGDYGYTF TGTGCCAGCGGGCGAGGAGACTATGGCTACACCTTC
TRBJ2-7 - TRBV2 - CASSEGISSYEQYF TGTGCCAGCAGCGAGGGGATTTCCTCCTACGAGCAGTACTTC
TRBJ2-1 - TRBV28 - CASSTRSEQFF TGTGCCAGCAGCACTAGATCTGAGCAGTTCTTC
TRBJ1-6 - TRBV30 - CAWSVQNDSPLHF TGTGCCTGGAGTGTACAAAATGATTCACCCCTCCACTTT
TRBJ1-5 - TRBV28 - CASSSHGGGQSNQPQHF TGTGCCAGCAGTTCCCACGGCGGAGGACAGTCCAATCAGCCCCAGCATTTT
TRBJ2-3 - TRBV19 once CASSIGTAGLIKNTQYF TGTGCCAGTAGTATAGGCACGGCGGGACTGATCAAGAATACGCAGTATTTT
TRBJ1-1 TRBD1 TRBV28 - CASSFGGTGKNTEAFF TGTGCCAGCAGTTTCGGGGGGACAGGAAAGAACACTGAAGCTTTCTTT
TRBJ1-2 TRBD1 TRBV4-1 - CASTSVPGQANYGYTF TGCGCCAGCACCTCGGTACCGGGACAGGCTAACTATGGCTACACCTTC
TRBJ2-1 TRBD2 TRBV29-1 - CSVGIGTSGSWEQFF TGCAGCGTTGGGATCGGGACTAGCGGGAGTTGGGAGCAGTTCTTC
TRBJ2-1 TRBD2 TRBV6-1 - CASSELGLAGSDEQFF TGTGCCAGCAGCGAACTAGGACTAGCGGGGTCGGATGAGCAGTTCTTC
TRBJ1-4 - TRBV4-1 - CASSLSGVAGGNEKLFF TGCGCCAGCAGCCTATCAGGCGTGGCAGGAGGTAATGAAAAACTGTTTTTT
TRBJ2-6 - TRBV23-1 - CASSQSTIGTRHSGANVLTF TGCGCCAGCAGTCAATCGACTATAGGGACCCGACACTCTGGGGCCAACGTCCTGACTTTC
TRBJ1-1 - TRBV5-4 - CASSSYTLNTEAFF TGTGCCAGCAGCTCTTACACCTTGAACACTGAAGCTTTCTTT
TRBJ2-3 - TRBV30 - CAWSVSADTQYF TGTGCCTGGAGTGTTTCGGCAGATACGCAGTATTTT
TRBJ2-7 TRBD2 TRBV27 - CASSSGLAESSYEQYF TGTGCCAGCAGTTCCGGACTAGCGGAGAGCTCCTACGAGCAGTACTTC